These 8 T cell receptor beta chains were sequenced from one sample in a study of regulatory T cells in long-lasting Graves disease. The sample's time point: newly diagnosed GD, antithyroid drugs for less than 3 months. From RNA extracted from PBMCs, the TCR library was made. Construction of TCR beta libraries relied on iRepertoire HTBI primers and on Arm-PCR targeting CDR3 regions. TCRdb fed the multiplex PCR reads into MiXCR, producing one record per CDR3 protein. The sample contains roughly 440,000 distinct CDR3 sequences, 16% of which appear only once. A further study also used this sample, focusing on T cells in Graves' hyperthyroidism and ophthalmopathy.

The source material was peripheral blood mononuclear cells (PBMCs), sampled at new diagnosis, from a patient treated with antithyroid drugs. These TCRs come from a young woman with Graves disease.

This clonotype appeared many times. The CDR3 DNA sequence: TGCAGTGCTAGCCAGGCCGGGGACGAGCAGTACTTC. It translates to CSASQAGDEQYF. The chain combines TRBV20-1 with TRBJ2-7; perhaps TRBD2 as D (5 bases). V dropped 3 bases and J dropped 5 bases, with 11 bases sitting between them. This CDR3 spans 12 amino acids. Germline V lookup: CDR1 DFQATT, CDR2 SNEGSKA (reference sequence).

A few counts support this clonotype. CDR3: CSVMTVSNEKLFF. CDR3 coding DNA: TGCAGCGTTATGACAGTTAGTAATGAAAAACTGTTTTTT. The rearrangement links TRBV29-1 to TRBJ1-4, with D perhaps TRBD1 (5 bases). CDR3 length: 13 residues. V was clipped by 5 bases and J by 4 bases, with 11 bases between them. Germline values: CDR1 SQVTM, CDR2 ANQGSEA.

This clonotype was found a few times. CDR3 sequence reads: CASSLSGGRHSNQPQHF. The CDR3 coding sequence is TGTGCCAGCAGTTTGAGTGGGGGAAGACATAGCAATCAGCCCCAGCATTTT. This chain joins TRBV27 and TRBJ1-5; possibly TRBD1 for D (5 bases). CDR1 and CDR2 from the germline V gene are MNHEY and SMNVEV (reference sequence). V was clipped by 3 bases and J by 0 bases, with 15 bases between them. The CDR3 has 17 residues.

This clonotype was picked up many times. The chain recombines TRBV6-2 or TRBV6-3 with TRBJ2-7, with 11 bases aligning to TRBD1. Per the germline V gene, CDR1 is MNHEY and CDR2 is SVGEGT. The CDR3 spans 15 residues. The ends lost 2 bases at V and 2 bases at J; junction bases unmatched: 2. The chain's CDR3 is CASSYRGQGAYEQYF. The CDR3 DNA follows: TGTGCCAGCAGTTACAGGGGACAGGGGGCCTACGAGCAGTACTTC.

This clonotype turned up a few times. The chain carries TRBV4-2 and TRBJ1-2; tentatively, D is TRBD1 (5 bases). Trimming left V 0 bases short and J 2 bases short, with 13 bases between. Germline CDR1 and CDR2: LGHNA and YNFKEQ. This CDR3 has 16 amino acids. In DNA form, the CDR3 reads TGTGCCAGCAGCCAAGAGGGAGGGGTAGGGAACTATGGCTACACCTTC. Translating it yields CASSQEGGVGNYGYTF.

The gene calls are TRBV6-2 or TRBV6-3 and TRBJ2-1, with a tentative D call TRBD1 (6 bases). The CDR3 length is 15 residues. Germline CDR1 and CDR2: MNHEY and SVGEGT. The V and J ends lost 6 bases and 4 bases respectively, with 16 bases between them. The CDR3 coding sequence is TGTGCCAGCAGAGCCGGGACAAGACCTTACAATGAGCAGTTCTTC. It is translated as CASRAGTRPYNEQFF.

Many counts were recorded for this clonotype. V usage is TRBV2 and J usage is TRBJ1-3, with unresolved D. V lost 5 bases, J lost 0 bases, and 8 bases lay in between. The CDR3 sequence is 14 residues long. The germline V gene has CDR1 SNHLY and CDR2 FYNNEI. CDR3 region: CASSLRRSGNTIYF. The CDR3 DNA sequence: TGTGCCAGCAGTCTACGGCGCTCTGGAAACACCATATATTTT.

This clonotype was seen repeatedly, ten times or more. This chain connects TRBV7-8 to TRBJ2-7; tentative D call: TRBD2 (5 bases). Trimming took 0 bases from V and 9 from J, leaving 9 bases between them. CDR3 length: 12 amino acids. The germline V gene encodes CDR1 SGHVS and CDR2 FQNEAQ. DNA of the CDR3: TGTGCCAGCAGCTTAGCTCGGACTGGGCAGTACTTC. Its protein is CASSLARTGQYF. The full variable domain, with the rest looked up from reference TRBV7-8 and TRBJ2-7, is GAGVSQSPRYKVAKRGQDVALRCDPISGHVSLFWYQQALGQGPEFLTYFQNEAQLDKSGLPSDRFFAERPEGSVSTLKIQRTQQEDSAVYLCASSLARTGQYFGPGTRLTVT.